These 19 T cell receptor beta chains were sequenced from one sample in a study of regulatory dendritic cells for organ transplantation. Assay: immunoSEQ multiplex PCR; the TCRdb copy retains only in-frame clones and omits some. The sample yields about 29,000 clones, approximately 79% seen once. The specimen sequenced was memory CD4+ T cells from blood. Specified subset: CD45RO+ memory T cells. These receptors were obtained from a human donor in good health.

This clone was counted between two and nine times. The CDR3 sequence: CASSQDLWGLAGGVAYEQYF. The CDR3 DNA reads as TGTGCCAGCAGCCAAGATCTTTGGGGACTAGCGGGAGGCGTCGCCTACGAGCAGTACTTC. This chain joins TRBV4-2 and TRBJ2-7, with 15 bases fitting TRBD2. The CDR3 has 20 residues. The V and J ends lost 0 bases and 2 bases, in that order; junction bases with no gene match: 11. CDR1 is LGHNA and CDR2 is YNFKEQ in the germline V gene.

This chain joins TRBV6-5 and TRBJ1-2; D unresolved. Trimming stripped 0 bases from V and 3 bases from J, with 5 bases between. The CDR3 has 13 amino acids. Germline V gene lookup returns CDR1 MNHEY and CDR2 SVGAGI. The chain's CDR3 is CASSYSDDYGYTF. The CDR3 nucleotides read TGTGCCAGCAGTTACTCGGATGACTATGGCTACACCTTC.

The chain has TRBV10-3 and TRBJ1-2, with unresolved D. The CDR3 contains 14 residues. V was shortened by 5 bases and J by 4 bases, with 14 bases between the two germline ends. Germline V CDR1 and CDR2: ENHRY, SYGVKD. CDR3 nucleotide sequence: TGTGCCATCAGTCCCCTCGGGAGGCCCTATGGCTACACCTTC. This gives the protein CAISPLGRPYGYTF.

The chain has TRBV15 and TRBJ1-5; no definite D call. The V gene's germline CDR1 is LNHNV and CDR2 YYDKDF (reference sequence). The CDR3 has 15 residues. V was shortened by 1 base and J by 2 bases, with 9 bases between the two germline ends. The CDR3 is CATSRGPGGNQPQHF. As DNA, the CDR3 is TGTGCCACCAGCAGAGGCCCCGGAGGCAATCAGCCCCAGCATTTT.

The chain uses TRBV7-8 and TRBJ1-2, with D possibly matching TRBD1 (5 bases). The germline V and J ends were trimmed by 1 base and 4 bases, with 10 bases remaining between them. The CDR3 loop spans 14 amino acids. The germline gives CDR1 SGHVS, CDR2 FQNEAQ. DNA of the CDR3: TGTGCCAGCAGCTTAGAAGGGGTCGGCTATGGCTACACCTTC. Encoded protein: CASSLEGVGYGYTF.

The genes are TRBV4-2 and TRBJ2-1; 10 nucleotides line up with TRBD2. Looked up from germline, CDR1 is LGHNA and CDR2 is YNFKEQ. This CDR3 is 17 amino acids long. V shed 0 bases and J 5 bases; nucleotides not matched to a gene: 7. CDR3 in DNA: TGTGCCAGCAGCCAAGATCGGGCTAGCGGGAGACACAATGAGCAGTTCTTC. It codes for CASSQDRASGRHNEQFF.

The CDR3 nucleotides read TGCGCCAGCAGCCAGCCCCAGGGATCTAGTGAAAAACTGTTTTTT. Encoded protein: CASSQPQGSSEKLFF. The V call is TRBV4-1, the J call TRBJ1-4, with D maybe TRBD1 (5 bases). CDR3 size: 15 residues. Trimming took 3 bases from V and 7 from J, leaving 15 bases between them. From germline, CDR1 is MGHRA and CDR2 YSYEKL.

This clone is medium-sized. The rearrangement joins TRBV27 to TRBJ1-6, with D possibly being TRBD1 (5 bases). V shed 5 bases and J shed 11 bases, with 22 bases lying between them. From germline, CDR1 is MNHEY and CDR2 SMNVEV (reference sequence). The length of the CDR3 is 16 residues. CDR3 sequence (DNA): TGTGCCAGCAGTCACTCAACTGGGGCCGGGCGGACACCCCTCCACTTT. It yields the protein CASSHSTGAGRTPLHF.

This clone has a single count. The rearrangement uses TRBV28 and TRBJ2-7; D unresolved. Germline V CDR1 and CDR2: MDHEN, SYDVKM. The CDR3 sequence is 13 residues long. V lost 8 bases to trimming and J lost 4 bases, with 15 bases between them. The CDR3 nucleotides are TGTGCCAGCGGAATGGTGGGTCGTTACGAGCAGTACTTC. Its protein is CASGMVGRYEQYF. The entire variable domain, with the rest obtained from reference TRBV28 and TRBJ2-7, is as follows: DVKVTQSSRYLVKRTGEKVFLECVQDMDHENMFWYRQDPGLGLRLIYFSYDVKMKEKGDIPEGYSVSREKKERFSLILESASTNQTSMYLCASGMVGRYEQYFGPGTRLTVT.

There are a few counts of this clone. The J gene is TRBJ2-7, the V gene TRBV6-1; TRBD2 matches 8 bases. The V segment lost 3 bases and the J segment 3 bases; nucleotides outside the gene matches: 10. Per the germline V gene, CDR1 is MNHNS and CDR2 is SASEGT. The CDR3 spans 16 residues. CDR3 sequence reads: CASSDLGAGGDYEQYF. For the CDR3, the DNA is TGTGCCAGCAGTGATCTGGGCGCGGGGGGAGACTACGAGCAGTACTTC.

The J gene is TRBJ2-3, the V gene TRBV28; TRBD1 is a possible D gene (5 bases). The V gene lost 8 bases and the J gene lost 6 bases, with 18 bases spanning the gap. The germline V gene has CDR1 MDHEN and CDR2 SYDVKM. The CDR3 sequence is 14 residues long. The CDR3, as DNA: TGTGCCAGCCTAGGGGCGAGCGTCAGTGATACGCAGTATTTT. The encoded protein is CASLGASVSDTQYF.

The chain carries TRBV19 and TRBJ1-2; D is unclear. The CDR3 spans 14 residues. Per the germline V gene, CDR1 is LNHDA and CDR2 is SQIVND (reference sequence). V lost 4 bases to trimming and J lost 2 bases, with 11 bases between them. The CDR3 DNA follows: TGTGCCAGTAGTAAGGGAGGCCAGAACTATGGCTACACCTTC. Its translation: CASSKGGQNYGYTF.

This chain joins TRBV29-1 and TRBJ2-5, with 7 bases fitting TRBD1. Germline V gene data show CDR1 as SQVTM and CDR2 as ANQGSEA. The ends lost 6 bases at V and 5 bases at J; junction bases unmatched: 9. The CDR3 length is 13 residues. CDR3 bases: TGCAGCGTGACAGGGACCAGCAAGGAGACCCAGTACTTC. As protein: CSVTGTSKETQYF.

V usage is TRBV7-9 and J usage is TRBJ2-3; 7 bases match TRBD2. The CDR3 length is 15 residues. The V segment lost 2 bases and the J segment 5 bases; nucleotides outside the gene matches: 7. Germline V CDR1 and CDR2: SEHNR, FQNEAQ (reference sequence). The CDR3 loop reads CASSLSRGGGDTQYF. CDR3 in DNA: TGTGCCAGCAGCTTATCCCGGGGCGGGGGAGATACGCAGTATTTT. Using reference TRBV7-9 and TRBJ2-3 for the parts outside the CDR3, the full variable domain is DTGVSQNPRHKITKRGQNVTFRCDPISEHNRLYWYRQTLGQGPEFLTYFQNEAQLEKSRLLSDRFSAERPKGSFSTLEIQRTEQGDSAMYLCASSLSRGGGDTQYFGPGTRLTVL.

The chain couples TRBV4-2 to TRBJ2-1, with unresolved D. Germline CDR1 LGHNA, CDR2 YNFKEQ. The CDR3 sequence is 12 residues long. Trimming removed 8 bases from V and 8 bases from J, with 13 bases in between. The CDR3 nucleotides read TGTGCCAGCGCTCCTGGGGTAGATGAGCAGTTCTTC. Translating gives CASAPGVDEQFF.

The J gene is TRBJ2-5, the V gene TRBV10-2; D call uncertain. The V gene lost 4 bases and the J gene lost 4 bases, with 7 bases spanning the gap. CDR1 and CDR2 from the germline V gene are WSHSY and SAAADI. The CDR3 is 12 residues long. In DNA form, the CDR3 reads TGCGCCAGCAGTGGTACGGGAGAGACCCAGTACTTC. Its translation: CASSGTGETQYF.

On this clone: The same CDR3 is also encoded by other DNA sequences in this sample. The chain is built from TRBV18 and TRBJ1-5, with a possible D match to TRBD1 (5 bases). The germline V gene encodes CDR1 KGHSH and CDR2 LQKENI. The ends were cut back, 2 bases at V and 4 bases at J, with 9 bases in the middle. The CDR3 is 14 amino acids. This CDR3 is CASSPGPGNQPQHF. CDR3 bases: TGTGCCAGCTCACCAGGCCCAGGGAATCAGCCCCAGCATTTT.

The rearrangement joins TRBV7-9 to TRBJ1-1; 7 bases align to TRBD1. Trimming at V came to 6 bases and at J to 0 bases, leaving 4 bases not matched to a gene. In germline, CDR1 is SEHNR, CDR2 FQNEAQ (reference sequence). CDR3 length equals 14 residues. The CDR3, as DNA: TGTGCCAGCAGACAGGGACAGATGAACACTGAAGCTTTCTTT. It is translated as CASRQGQMNTEAFF.

The rearrangement uses TRBV5-1 and TRBJ2-2; D remains unclear. The CDR3 runs 14 residues. Looked up from germline, CDR1 is SGHRS and CDR2 is YFSETQ. Trimming shortened V by 4 bases and J by 6 bases, and 13 bases separated the two germline ends. CDR3 coding DNA: TGCGCCAGCAGCCCACGTATTAACGCCGGGGAGCTGTTTTTT. It translates to CASSPRINAGELFF.